The text below deals with one TCR beta chain. Its specificity is unknown. These data originate in a study of shared clonotypes between healthy human individuals. In the study overall: The donor pool was made up of a couple of women and three men aged 18 to 49.

The study's findings and limits: Compared with memory subsets, naive subsets generally had larger estimated richness.

The CDR3 contains 14 residues. V was cut by 7 bases and J by 3 bases, with 13 bases left in between. The V gene's germline CDR1 is WNHNN and CDR2 SYGVQD (reference sequence). Some clones are missing from TCRdb's copy, which holds only in-frame ones; the method was immunoSEQ multiplex PCR. In the table there are around 2.5 million clones, more than 85% of which are singletons. Sequenced sample: naive CD4+ T cells from PBMCs. As for subset: CD45RA+ positively selected. This TCR derives from a man aged 18-30 years in good health. Some clones in this sample may be carry-over from other donors' samples. The V and J genes are TRBV10-1 and TRBJ1-5; D gene uncertain. This CDR3 is CASTHPTDNQPQHF. CDR3 in DNA: TGCGCCAGCACCCACCCCACCGACAATCAGCCCCAGCATTTT.